This entry is about one TCR beta chain. Germline CDR1 reads SGHAT; CDR2 reads FQDESV (reference sequence). Between the trimmed V and J ends, which lost 5 bases and 1 base, there was a span of 9 bases. The CDR3 runs 14 residues. The data derive from a study of blood T cell repertoires in COVID-19. On the study more broadly: T cells, B-cell-depleted T cells, or PBMCs supplied cDNA or gDNA.

Methods used by the authors: Scientists estimated how many nucleated cells there were by amplifying reference gene primers. Assay used: immunoSEQ multiplex PCR; TCRdb lists only in-frame clones, some missing. V, J and clone size are those of that table, while D and trimming were read from the DNA. The sample comprises tens of thousands of clones, approximately 80% of which are singletons, and roughly 5.7% rests with the top ten. This TCR came from a man aged 65-85 years with acute or convalescent COVID-19. Sequenced sample: peripheral blood. The chain carries TRBV11-1 and TRBJ2-1; D is perhaps TRBD1 (6 bases). The CDR3 spells CASSVRGSYNEQFF. In nucleotides, the CDR3 is TGTGCCAGCAGCGTCAGGGGATCCTACAATGAGCAGTTCTTC.